This TCR beta chain was found in a study of blood T cell repertoires in COVID-19. Study-wide context: The cDNA or gDNA used as material had been derived from T cells, B-cell-depleted T cells, or PBMCs.

This clone appeared a single time. The Seattle site enrolled patients during active infection and followed them longitudinally. Per the original data handling: Estimates of nucleated cell counts were drawn from the amplification of reference gene primers. Libraries were prepared by immunoSEQ multiplex PCR; TCRdb keeps only in-frame clonotypes and omits some of them. The V and J calls and clone size were taken over from that table, and D and trimming were inferred from the DNA. The table shows roughly 100,000 clones, with 75% to 90% occurring only once. The trim removed 3 bases at V and 2 bases at J, leaving 2 bases unmatched. Germline assignment: CDR1 KGHDR and CDR2 SFDVKD. The CDR3 spans 15 residues.

Sequencing was carried out using peripheral blood. The TCR sequence derives from a woman aged 45-60 years with COVID-19, enrolled during active disease. The chain joins TRBV24-1 to TRBJ2-7; 11 nucleotides line up with TRBD1. Written as DNA, the CDR3 is TGTGCCACCAGTGATGGGACAGGGGGAGCCTACGAGCAGTACTTC. Translating it yields CATSDGTGGAYEQYF.